The 27 T cell receptor beta chains below come from one sample, sequenced in a study of T cell responses to AZD1222 COVID-19 vaccine (dated by TCRdb to the early 2020s). The label giving this sample's time point can be read as: baseline before first vaccination. In light of the paper, this sample's treatment or condition label describes: meningococcal conjugate vaccine given as trial control. The library relied on the immunoSEQ multiplex PCR assay. TCRdb's version of the immuneACCESS table is confined to in-frame rearrangements and falls short of the full clone set. An unresolved V gene accounts for under half of the shortfall where checked; the remainder is of unknown origin. The sample table contains 150,000 to 200,000 clones; only one count was recorded for 87% of them. The ten largest make up about 3% of the sample. The sample was peripheral blood, taken on day 0 of MenACWY control vaccination. Receptor source: an adult in good health.

The chain uses TRBV5-1 and TRBJ2-2, with D perhaps matching TRBD2 (7 bases). This CDR3 region has 15 residues. Between the trimmed V and J ends, which lost 6 bases and 3 bases, there was a span of 15 bases. Germline V gives CDR1 SGHRS, CDR2 YFSETQ. In DNA form, the CDR3 reads TGCGCCAGCACTGGGAGGGGGGCCGACACCGGGGAGCTGTTTTTT. Its protein product is CASTGRGADTGELFF.

V usage is TRBV28 and J usage is TRBJ1-2; D is undetermined. The V end lost 1 base, the J end lost 13 bases, and 10 bases lay between the germline ends. The CDR3 length is 11 residues. CDR1 MDHEN and CDR2 SYDVKM come from the germline V gene. CDR3 loop: CASSLSGSGTF. As DNA, the CDR3 is TGTGCCAGCAGTTTATCCGGTTCGGGCACCTTC.

The V call is TRBV9, the J call TRBJ2-7, with 10 positions matching TRBD2. Per the germline V gene, CDR1 is SGDLS and CDR2 is YYNGEE. The CDR3 is 16 amino acids. Losses at the gene ends were 0 bases for V and 5 bases for J; bases not matched to a gene: 8. The CDR3 coding sequence is TGTGCCAGCAGCGTAGGTCCTAGCGGGGGTTTCCACGAGCAGTACTTC. Translation gives CASSVGPSGGFHEQYF.

This clone was seen only a few times. This rearrangement joins TRBV2 to TRBJ1-2; no reliable D call. V lost 5 bases and J 4 bases, leaving 17 bases between the germline ends. The germline V gene has CDR1 SNHLY and CDR2 FYNNEI. The CDR3 is made up of 15 amino acids. The CDR3 bases are TGTGCCAGCAGTTTCCTTGAGGTGAAAAGCTATGGCTACACCTTC. It encodes CASSFLEVKSYGYTF. The entire variable domain, with the rest obtained from reference TRBV2 and TRBJ1-2, is as follows: EPEVTQTPSHQVTQMGQEVILRCVPISNHLYFYWYRQILGQKVEFLVSFYNNEISEKSEIFDDQFSVERPDGSNFTLKIRSTKLEDSAMYFCASSFLEVKSYGYTFGSGTRLTVV.

The V gene is TRBV6-5, the J gene TRBJ1-1, with 9 positions matching TRBD1. In germline, CDR1 is MNHEY, CDR2 SVGAGI. Unmatched junction bases numbered 13, after V lost 7 bases and J lost 7 bases. The CDR3 runs to 15 residues. This chain's CDR3 is CASNAGGTGRVEAFF. The CDR3 DNA follows: TGTGCCAGCAACGCTGGGGGGACAGGGCGGGTTGAAGCTTTCTTT.

The chain couples TRBV28 to TRBJ2-5, with D unresolved. Germline assignment: CDR1 MDHEN and CDR2 SYDVKM. Trimming pared 4 bases from V and 0 bases from J, leaving 18 bases between. The CDR3 runs 17 residues. The CDR3 coding sequence is TGTGCCAGCAGTTCACCGAGGACCGCCCGAGACCAAGAGACCCAGTACTTC. This codes for CASSSPRTARDQETQYF.

The chain joins TRBV7-8 to TRBJ2-6; D perhaps matches TRBD1 (6 bases). There are 17 residues in the CDR3. V was cut by 5 bases and J by 0 bases, with 14 bases left in between. CDR1 is SGHVS, CDR2 FQNEAQ, per germline. CDR3 loop: CASSPRTVLSGANVLTF. The CDR3 bases are TGTGCCAGCAGCCCCCGGACAGTACTCTCTGGGGCCAACGTCCTGACTTTC.

V gene TRBV4-1 combines with J gene TRBJ1-1, with TRBD1 as a possible D gene (6 bases). Trimming stripped 6 bases from V and 3 bases from J, with 11 bases between. The CDR3 sequence is 13 residues long. The V gene's germline CDR1 is MGHRA and CDR2 YSYEKL. CDR3 DNA: TGCGCCAGCAGTCGGGACACCTACACTGAAGCTTTCTTT. Translation: CASSRDTYTEAFF.

V gene TRBV30 combines with J gene TRBJ1-5; weak D call: TRBD1 (5 bases). The germline gives CDR1 GTSNPN, CDR2 SVGIG (reference sequence). This CDR3 has 15 amino acids. The V gene lost 3 bases and the J gene lost 6 bases, with 18 bases spanning the gap. In nucleotides, the CDR3 is TGTGCCTGGAGGGGGGGGAACTTTCGCGGTCAGCCCCAGCATTTT. Residues: CAWRGGNFRGQPQHF.

V usage is TRBV10-3 and J usage is TRBJ1-1; D ambiguous. There are 14 residues in the CDR3. V gave up 5 bases and J gave up 8 bases, with 18 bases separating them. CDR1 ENHRY and CDR2 SYGVKD come from the germline V gene. CDR3: CAISPRTDSNEAFF. CDR3 sequence (DNA): TGTGCCATCAGTCCAAGGACTGACTCCAACGAAGCTTTCTTT.

The chain uses TRBV6-5 and TRBJ1-2; D gene uncertain. This CDR3 comprises 13 residues. Per germline, CDR1 MNHEY and CDR2 SVGAGI. Trimming took off 4 bases at V and 4 bases at J, with 10 bases between the two ends. In DNA form, the CDR3 reads TGTGCCAGCAGTTCAAGGCAGTTCTATGGCTACACCTTC. Translating it yields CASSSRQFYGYTF.

The J gene is TRBJ2-7, the V gene TRBV30, with 9 positions matching TRBD2. The trim removed 7 bases at V and 2 bases at J, leaving 9 bases unmatched. The CDR3 has 14 residues. Germline V gene data show CDR1 as GTSNPN and CDR2 as SVGIG (reference sequence). The CDR3 sequence is CASGKERGAYEQYF. The CDR3 coding sequence is TGTGCCTCGGGCAAGGAGCGGGGGGCCTACGAGCAGTACTTC.

The V gene is TRBV28, the J gene TRBJ2-3; D remains ambiguous. Germline CDR1 reads MDHEN; CDR2 reads SYDVKM. V was pared by 5 bases and J by 4 bases, with 16 bases between. This CDR3 comprises 15 residues. For the CDR3, the DNA is TGTGCCAGCAGTCCCACCCAGAGAGCCCCAGATACGCAGTATTTT. This codes for CASSPTQRAPDTQYF.

This clone occurred once. V usage is TRBV28 and J usage is TRBJ2-6; a possible D gene is TRBD2 (5 bases). Germline V gene lookup returns CDR1 MDHEN and CDR2 SYDVKM. CDR3 length equals 18 residues. Trimming cost V 6 bases and J 2 bases, with 20 bases left between them. The CDR3 DNA reads TGTGCCAGCAGGCCCCTTACATTGAGGGTAGCTGGGGCCAACGTCCTGACTTTC. Amino acid sequence: CASRPLTLRVAGANVLTF.

The rearrangement links TRBV28 to TRBJ1-2; D not certain. The ends were cut back, 3 bases at V and 3 bases at J, with 8 bases in the middle. CDR1 is MDHEN, CDR2 SYDVKM, per germline. The CDR3 spans 13 residues. The CDR3 DNA is TGTGCCAGCAGTTTCAAACGGGACTATGGCTACACCTTC. It encodes CASSFKRDYGYTF.

The rearrangement uses TRBV4-1 and TRBJ2-3; possibly TRBD1 for D (5 bases). Germline V CDR1 and CDR2: MGHRA, YSYEKL. CDR3 length equals 17 residues. V shed 0 bases and J shed 1 base, with 14 bases lying between them. The CDR3 region has the DNA TGCGCCAGCAGCCAAGATCCGGTGGGCAGGGGCACAGATACGCAGTATTTT. Its translation: CASSQDPVGRGTDTQYF.

This chain links TRBV3-1 (or the pseudogene TRBV3-2) with TRBJ2-5, with D tentatively TRBD1 or TRBD2 (5 bases each). Germline loops: CDR1 LGHDT, CDR2 YNNKEL (reference sequence). This CDR3 is built from 15 residues. V was pared by 4 bases and J by 2 bases, with 14 bases between. CDR3 region: CASSPSGRVQETQYF. The DNA of the CDR3 is TGTGCCAGCAGCCCGTCGGGGCGGGTTCAAGAGACCCAGTACTTC.

This clone occurred a few times. The V call is TRBV20-1, the J call TRBJ2-3; D perhaps matches TRBD1 (6 bases). CDR1 DFQATT and CDR2 SNEGSKA come from the germline V gene (reference sequence). V dropped 3 bases and J dropped 3 bases, with 10 bases sitting between them. This CDR3 has 13 amino acids. For the CDR3, the DNA is TGCAGTGCTAGTGCCAGGGGAACAGATACGCAGTATTTT. It yields the protein CSASARGTDTQYF.

The chain is built from TRBV30 and TRBJ1-5, with no clear D. Germline values: CDR1 GTSNPN, CDR2 SVGIG (reference sequence). The V end was cut by 2 bases, the J end by 2 bases, with 16 bases between. The CDR3 is 16 residues long. The CDR3 spells CAWSIPGGIGNQPQHF. DNA for the CDR3: TGTGCCTGGAGTATCCCGGGTGGAATAGGCAATCAGCCCCAGCATTTT.

This clone has a single count. The rearrangement links TRBV5-1 to TRBJ1-3; TRBD1 matches at 9 bases. Trimming at V came to 0 bases and at J to 1 base, leaving 2 bases not matched to a gene. The CDR3 is made up of 16 amino acids. CDR1 is SGHRS and CDR2 is YFSETQ in the germline V gene. The CDR3 DNA reads as TGCGCCAGCAGCTTGGAGGGGACAGGGTCTGGAAACACCATATATTTT. Amino acids: CASSLEGTGSGNTIYF.

This clone has a handful of counts. The chain joins TRBV6-1 to TRBJ1-3; D not resolved. The germline CDR1 and CDR2 sequences are MNHNS and SASEGT. Trimming took 3 bases from V and 4 from J, leaving 10 bases between them. This CDR3 is 14 amino acids long. As DNA, the CDR3 is TGTGCCAGCAGTGAGACCATGGAAGGAAACACCATATATTTT. Translated: CASSETMEGNTIYF.

This clone was recorded only once. The chain joins TRBV6-5 to TRBJ2-1, with TRBD1 matching over 11 bases. J lost 8 bases, V lost 4 bases, and 10 bases had no gene match. The CDR3 runs 16 residues. CDR1 is MNHEY and CDR2 is SVGAGI in the germline V gene. CDR3 region: CASSSAGTGGSDEQFF. The CDR3 DNA is TGTGCCAGCAGTTCGGCCGGGACAGGGGGTAGTGATGAGCAGTTCTTC.

A single count supports this clone. This chain's CDR3 is CASSTTTGEYQPQHF. CDR3 in DNA: TGTGCCAGCAGTACAACCACAGGGGAATATCAGCCCCAGCATTTT. This sequence joins TRBV27 and TRBJ1-5; 7 bases agree with TRBD1. Germline loops: CDR1 MNHEY, CDR2 SMNVEV (reference sequence). V was pared by 5 bases and J by 5 bases, with 9 bases of the junction left unmatched. There are 15 residues in the CDR3.

The chain joins TRBV27 to TRBJ2-7; D is unclear. Germline CDR1 and CDR2: MNHEY and SMNVEV (reference sequence). V gave up 4 bases and J gave up 5 bases, with 12 bases separating them. The length of the CDR3 is 13 residues. CDR3 loop: CASSSPRQNEQYF. DNA for the CDR3: TGTGCCAGCAGTTCCCCCCGGCAGAACGAGCAGTACTTC.

The J gene is TRBJ2-7, the V gene TRBV27, with D possibly TRBD1 on 7 matching bases. The CDR3 totals 16 residues. Deletions cut 5 bases from V and 7 bases from J, with 24 bases between. Per germline, CDR1 MNHEY and CDR2 SMNVEV (reference sequence). The CDR3 loop reads CASSPNLQGPGEEQYF. Written as DNA, the CDR3 is TGTGCCAGCAGTCCCAACTTACAGGGGCCGGGGGAGGAGCAGTACTTC.

The J gene is TRBJ2-7, the V gene TRBV14; the D gene could be TRBD1 or TRBD2 (5 bases each). The CDR3 has 16 amino acids. Trimming stripped 4 bases from V and 4 bases from J, with 20 bases between. Per germline, CDR1 SGHDN and CDR2 FVKESK. The CDR3 reads CASSPSRGVFKYEQYF. Here the CDR3 DNA reads TGTGCCAGCAGCCCTTCTCGAGGGGTTTTCAAGTACGAGCAGTACTTC.

This chain uses TRBV7-2 with TRBJ2-7; 7 bases align to TRBD1. This CDR3 spans 14 amino acids. J lost 3 bases, V lost 4 bases, and 6 bases had no gene match. From germline, CDR1 is SGHTA and CDR2 FQGNSA. CDR3 protein: CASSSRTGSYEQYF. The DNA of the CDR3 is TGTGCCAGCAGCTCTAGGACAGGAAGCTACGAGCAGTACTTC.